These T cell receptor beta chains were read from a single sample in a study of cytotoxic CD8 clonotypes in ibrutinib-treated CLL. TCRdb's copy holds only in-frame clones and misses some; the assay was immunoSEQ multiplex PCR. The repertoire has roughly 200,000 clones, about 75% of them found once; the top ten carry 5.5% to 7%. The sequences come from PBMCs, collected after 12 months of ibrutinib treatment. These receptor sequences come from a human donor with chronic lymphocytic leukemia. Each CDR3 is given with its conserved first and last residue. A D gene is named only where the DNA matches it firmly. The size entry is marked missing in some rows and otherwise reads once, few, many or a size class.

>TRBJ1-5|TRBV15|-|TRBD1
TGTGCCACCAGCAGGGACAGGGGCTATCAGCCCCAGCATTTT
CATSRDRGYQPQHF
>TRBJ1-5|TRBV30|few|-
TGTGCCTGGAGTCCGGGGGCGGTTCAGCCCCAGCATTTT
CAWSPGAVQPQHF
>TRBJ1-2|TRBV18|-|-
TGTGCCAGCTCACCAGGGGCTTATGGCTACACCTTC
CASSPGAYGYTF
>TRBJ1-1|TRBV9|-|-
TGTGCCAGCAGCGTAGTTCCAGCGGGGACTGAAGCTTTCTTT
CASSVVPAGTEAFF
>TRBJ1-5|TRBV19|-|-
TGTGCCAGTAGTCCACGGAAGGAGGGGGAACAGCCCCAGCATTTT
CASSPRKEGEQPQHF
>TRBJ2-4|TRBV7-9|-|TRBD1
TGTGCCAGCAGCGATGGACAGGGGAAGTCGGCCAAAAACATTCAGTACTTC
CASSDGQGKSAKNIQYF
>TRBJ2-3|TRBV5-1|-|-
TGCGCCAGCAGCTTGAGAGCGCCGGAAGATACGCAGTATTTT
CASSLRAPEDTQYF
>TRBJ1-3|TRBV2|-|TRBD1
TGTGCCAGCAGTTTTGGACAGGGGAACACCATATATTTT
CASSFGQGNTIYF
>TRBJ2-6|TRBV11-2|few|-
TGTGCCAGCAGCTCAGCGGGCACCTCTGGGGCCAACGTCCTGACTTTC
CASSSAGTSGANVLTF
>TRBJ1-2|TRBV30|-|-
TGTGCCTGGAGTTACGGCTCCCAGAATGGCTACACCTTC
CAWSYGSQNGYTF
>TRBJ1-2|TRBV6-5|few|-
TGTGCCAGCAAGGAGGATGGGGGGGCTAACTATGGCTACACCTTC
CASKEDGGANYGYTF
>TRBJ1-2|TRBV28|-|-
TGTGCCAGCAGTACGGAGACGGCCCCAGGGAACTATGGCTACACCTTC
CASSTETAPGNYGYTF
>TRBJ2-7|TRBV5-6|-|-
TGTGCCAGCAGCCCCGGACGTTCCTACGAGCAGTACTTC
CASSPGRSYEQYF
>TRBJ1-5|TRBV7-8|-|-
TGTGCCAGCAGCTGGGGGAATAGCAATCAGCCCCAGCATTTT
CASSWGNSNQPQHF
>TRBJ1-1|TRBV5-1|few|-
TGCGCCAGCAGCTTGGTGTCAGACCAAGAAGCTTTCTTT
CASSLVSDQEAFF
>TRBJ2-7|TRBV23-1|-|-
TGCGCCAGACCCCCCAGCACCGACAGGACGGAAGGAGCTGGGGAGCAGTACTTC
CARPPSTDRTEGAGEQYF
>TRBJ1-4|TRBV2|-|-
TGTGCCAGCAGGAAGACAACTAATGAAAAACTGTTTTTT
CASRKTTNEKLFF
>TRBJ2-1|TRBV7-8|-|-
TGTGCCAGCAGCCTCCTCCCTCCCCCCCCCACCTCCTACAATGAGCAGTTCTTC
CASSLLPPPPTSYNEQFF
>TRBJ2-7|TRBV30|once|TRBD1
TGTGCCTGGAGTCGGGGACAGCGAGCCTACGAGCAGTACTTC
CAWSRGQRAYEQYF
>TRBJ2-7|TRBV10-2|-|-
TGCGCCAGCAGTGATGGTCCGGACTCCTACGAGCAGTACTTC
CASSDGPDSYEQYF